This TCR beta chain was obtained from a study of blood T cell repertoires in COVID-19. The CDR3 contains 16 residues. Losses at the gene ends were 2 bases for V and 1 base for J; bases not matched to a gene: 5. CDR1 and CDR2 (germline): GTSNPN, SVGIG (reference sequence). TCRdb's copy holds only in-frame clones and misses some; the assay was immunoSEQ multiplex PCR. The sample records tens of thousands of clones, roughly 90% being singletons. The rearrangement uses TRBV30 and TRBJ1-3, with TRBD1 matching 10 bases. This TCR was sampled from a man between 60 and 75 years old with acute or convalescent COVID-19. Sequencing was done on a sample of peripheral blood. CDR3 sequence reads: CAWSSGQGFSGNTIYF. CDR3 nucleotide sequence: TGTGCCTGGAGTTCGGGACAGGGGTTTTCTGGAAACACCATATATTTT.